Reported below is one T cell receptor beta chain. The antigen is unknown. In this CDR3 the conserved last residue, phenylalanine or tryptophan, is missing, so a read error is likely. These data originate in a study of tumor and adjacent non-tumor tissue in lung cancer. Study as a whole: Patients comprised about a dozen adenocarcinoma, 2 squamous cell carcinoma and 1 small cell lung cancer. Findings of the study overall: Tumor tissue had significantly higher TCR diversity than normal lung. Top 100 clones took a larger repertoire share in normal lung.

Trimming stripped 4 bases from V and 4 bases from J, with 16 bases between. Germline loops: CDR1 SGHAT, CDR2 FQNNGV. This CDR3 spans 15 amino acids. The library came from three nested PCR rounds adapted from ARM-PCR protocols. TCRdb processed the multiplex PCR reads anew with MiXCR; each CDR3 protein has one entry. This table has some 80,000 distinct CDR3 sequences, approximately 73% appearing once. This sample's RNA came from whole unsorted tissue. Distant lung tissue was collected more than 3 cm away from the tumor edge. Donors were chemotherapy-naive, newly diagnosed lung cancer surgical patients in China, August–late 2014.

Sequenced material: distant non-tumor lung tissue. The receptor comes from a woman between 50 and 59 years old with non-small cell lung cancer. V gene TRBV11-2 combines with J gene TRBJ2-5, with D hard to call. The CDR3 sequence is CASSSLSWGLETQYI. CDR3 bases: TGTGCCAGCAGCTCACTTAGTTGGGGTCTAGAGACCCAGTACATC.